These 17 T cell receptor beta chains share one sample of origin, sequenced in a study of T-cell memory formation after mild COVID-19. MiXCR, run by TCRdb on the 5' RACE reads, gives a single entry per CDR3 protein. The data contain under 250,000 distinct CDR3 sequences, roughly 15% of them singletons. The sample comprised PBMCs or a T cell subset sorted from them (not recorded which). The receptor source for this set is an adult woman who had mild COVID-19 (a few samples of this study predate the infection). Cell type and time point are not known.

The chain is built from TRBV7-2 and TRBJ2-6, with 11 bases lining up with TRBD2. The germline V gene encodes CDR1 SGHTA and CDR2 FQGNSA. This CDR3 comprises 18 residues. After removal of 5 bases from V and 0 bases from J, the junction contained 6 bases not matched to a gene. For the CDR3, the DNA is TGTGCCAGCAGCGCCGGGACTAGCGGAGTCTCTGGGGCCAACGTCCTGACTTTC. Amino acids: CASSAGTSGVSGANVLTF. Full variable domain (missing parts from reference TRBV7-2 and TRBJ2-6): GAGVSQSPSNKVTEKGKDVELRCDPISGHTALYWYRQSLGQGLEFLIYFQGNSAPDKSGLPSDRFSAERTGGSVSTLTIQRTQQEDSAVYLCASSAGTSGVSGANVLTFGAGSRLTVL.

The chain couples TRBV12-3 or TRBV12-4 to TRBJ2-7; D possibly corresponds to TRBD2 (5 bases). The CDR3 has 13 amino acids. V lost 3 bases and J lost 5, with 11 bases in between. DNA of the CDR3: TGTGCCAGCAGTTTCAAAGCGGCTGACGAGCAGTACTTC. This codes for CASSFKAADEQYF.

This clonotype was observed a few times. The chain joins TRBV9 to TRBJ2-3; 7 nucleotides match TRBD1. CDR1 and CDR2 (germline): SGDLS, YYNGEE. J gave up 3 bases and V 0 bases, and 4 bases lay outside the gene matches. This CDR3 has 15 amino acids. The CDR3 here is CASSVERGRTDTQYF. In DNA, the CDR3 is TGTGCCAGCAGCGTAGAAAGGGGGCGGACAGATACGCAGTATTTT. Drawing the rest from reference TRBV9 and TRBJ2-3, the complete variable domain is DSGVTQTPKHLITATGQRVTLRCSPRSGDLSVYWYQQSLDQGLQFLIQYYNGEERAKGNILERFSAQQFPDLHSELNLSSLELGDSALYFCASSVERGRTDTQYFGPGTRLTVL.

The V gene is TRBV3-1, the J gene TRBJ1-1; D is ambiguous. The germline V and J ends were trimmed by 1 base and 1 base, with 7 bases remaining between them. The CDR3 consists of 14 residues. Germline CDR1 LGHDT, CDR2 YNNKEL (reference sequence). The CDR3 nucleotides read TGTGCCAGCAGCCAAGGTATAGGGAACACTGAAGCTTTCTTT. It codes for CASSQGIGNTEAFF.

The sample holds a few counts of this clonotype. The CDR3 here is CAWKRGGLSNQPQHF. CDR3 bases: TGTGCCTGGAAGAGAGGGGGTCTGAGCAATCAGCCCCAGCATTTT. The chain employs TRBV30 and TRBJ1-5, with D tentatively TRBD1 (6 bases). Germline V gene sequence: CDR1 GTSNPN, CDR2 SVGIG (reference sequence). V was pared by 4 bases and J by 1 base, with 14 bases between. The CDR3 is 15 amino acids. The whole variable domain, filled in from reference TRBV30 and TRBJ1-5, reads SQTIHQWPATLVQPVGSPLSLECTVEGTSNPNLYWYRQAAGRGLQLLFYSVGIGQISSEVPQNLSASRPQDRQFILSSKKLLLSDSGFYLCAWKRGGLSNQPQHFGDGTRLSIL.

This clonotype was detected only a few times. The DNA of the CDR3 is TGTGCCAGCAGCTTAGCGCTGGCTAGCGGAACTCTGAGCGATGAGCAGTTCTTC. It specifies CASSLALASGTLSDEQFF. The chain couples TRBV7-9 to TRBJ2-1; the match to TRBD2 covers 7 bases. The CDR3 has 18 amino acids. V gave up 0 bases and J gave up 8 bases; unmatched junction bases: 16. Germline values: CDR1 SEHNR, CDR2 FQNEAQ (reference sequence).

This clonotype has only a few counts. The chain has TRBV29-1 and TRBJ2-5; perhaps TRBD2 as D (5 bases). Germline V gene lookup returns CDR1 SQVTM and CDR2 ANQGSEA. The CDR3 extends over 11 amino acids. V gave up 7 bases and J gave up 4 bases, with 10 bases separating them. CDR3 residues: CSALEGETQYF. CDR3 sequence (DNA): TGCAGCGCCCTCGAGGGAGAGACCCAGTACTTC. Together with reference TRBV29-1 and TRBJ2-5, the CDR3 gives the full variable domain: SAVISQKPSRDICQRGTSLTIQCQVDSQVTMMFWYRQQPGQSLTLIATANQGSEATYESGFVIDKFPISRPNLTFSTLTVSNMSPEDSSIYLCSALEGETQYFGPGTRLLVL.

This clonotype was picked up a small number of times. The J gene is TRBJ2-5, the V gene TRBV24-1; 8 nucleotides align to TRBD2. Looked up from germline, CDR1 is KGHDR and CDR2 is SFDVKD. This CDR3 has 16 amino acids. The junction had 14 bases not matched to a gene; V was cut back by 7 bases and J by 5 bases. The chain's CDR3 is CATSSGSAPTGETQYF. CDR3 coding DNA: TGTGCCACCAGCAGCGGGAGTGCCCCCACCGGGGAGACCCAGTACTTC.

The sample holds a few counts of this clonotype. The chain employs TRBV30 and TRBJ1-1; perhaps TRBD1 as D (5 bases). The V end was cut by 1 base, the J end by 4 bases, with 13 bases between. The CDR3 runs 14 residues. The V gene's germline CDR1 is GTSNPN and CDR2 SVGIG (reference sequence). The CDR3 sequence is CAWSASGGGTEAFF. The CDR3 DNA follows: TGTGCCTGGAGTGCTTCCGGGGGTGGCACTGAAGCTTTCTTT.

The chain recombines TRBV11-3 with TRBJ2-1, with 9 bases identical to TRBD2. V was pared by 4 bases and J by 8 bases, with 15 bases of the junction left unmatched. This CDR3 has 17 residues. The V gene's germline CDR1 is SGHNT and CDR2 YENEEA. The CDR3 here is CASSSRRREGLVDEQFF. The CDR3 DNA sequence: TGTGCCAGCAGCTCCCGGAGGCGGGAGGGCCTGGTGGATGAGCAGTTCTTC. The variable domain in full, with the rest retrieved from reference TRBV11-3 and TRBJ2-1, is EAGVVQSPRYKIIEKKQPVAFWCNPISGHNTLYWYLQNLGQGPELLIRYENEEAVDDSQLPKDRFSAERLKGVDSTLKIQPAELGDSAVYLCASSSRRREGLVDEQFFGPGTRLTVL.

This sequence joins TRBV6-6 and TRBJ2-5; 8 positions match TRBD2. The germline CDR1 and CDR2 sequences are MNHNY and SVGAGI (reference sequence). V gave up 5 bases and J gave up 4 bases; unmatched junction bases: 6. This CDR3 has 14 amino acids. The CDR3 DNA is TGTGCCAGCAGTCAGCGGGAGCCCCCAGAGACCCAGTACTTC. It is translated as CASSQREPPETQYF.

The CDR3 protein is CASGFGLAGTNEQFF. The CDR3 DNA follows: TGTGCTAGTGGTTTCGGCCTAGCGGGAACCAATGAGCAGTTCTTC. The J gene is TRBJ2-1, the V gene TRBV12-5; 9 positions match TRBD2. The CDR3 is 15 residues long. Germline CDR1 reads LGHNT; CDR2 reads FRNRAP. V lost 3 bases and J lost 6; bases outside the gene matches: 6. The full variable domain, completed using reference TRBV12-5 and TRBJ2-1, is DARVTQTPRHKVTEMGQEVTMRCQPILGHNTVFWYRQTMMQGLELLAYFRNRAPLDDSGMPKDRFSAEMPDATLATLKIQPSEPRDSAVYFCASGFGLAGTNEQFFGPGTRLTVL.

This clonotype was picked up a small number of times. The genes are TRBV11-1 and TRBJ2-4; perhaps TRBD1 as D (6 bases). Germline V gene data show CDR1 as SGHAT and CDR2 as FQDESV (reference sequence). V lost 2 bases and J 9 bases, leaving 11 bases between the germline ends. The CDR3 consists of 13 residues. The CDR3 sequence is CASSLLGGVIQYF. The DNA for the CDR3 is TGTGCCAGCAGCTTATTAGGGGGAGTCATTCAGTACTTC.

This chain joins TRBV2 and TRBJ2-1; D may correspond to TRBD1 or TRBD2 (6 bases each). The CDR3 runs 15 residues. Germline CDR1 reads SNHLY; CDR2 reads FYNNEI. V lost 0 bases and J 9 bases, leaving 15 bases between the germline ends. DNA of the CDR3: TGTGCCAGCAGTGAAGCGCTGGGGGGCCTCTCTGAGCAGTTCTTC. Its protein is CASSEALGGLSEQFF.

This chain joins TRBV2 and TRBJ2-3; tentatively, D is TRBD1 or TRBD2 (5 bases each). V lost 7 bases, J lost 1 base, and 9 bases lay in between. This CDR3 has 13 amino acids. From germline, CDR1 is SNHLY and CDR2 FYNNEI. The CDR3 here is CASMRGGTDTQYF. CDR3 coding DNA: TGTGCCAGCATGAGGGGTGGCACAGATACGCAGTATTTT.

The rearrangement uses TRBV2 and TRBJ1-2, with D uncertain. CDR1 is SNHLY, CDR2 FYNNEI, per germline. This CDR3 contains 14 residues. The V gene lost 5 bases and the J gene lost 0 bases, with 10 bases spanning the gap. The CDR3 DNA is TGTGCCAGCAGTTACAACCTAGCTAACTATGGCTACACCTTC. Protein product: CASSYNLANYGYTF.

This clonotype was seen only a few times. This chain connects TRBV7-3 to TRBJ2-3; TRBD1 agrees at 8 bases. CDR3 length: 15 amino acids. V lost 5 bases to trimming and J lost 6 bases; unmatched junction nucleotides: 10. In germline, CDR1 is SGHTA, CDR2 FQGTGA. CDR3 amino acids: CASSPTSGGSDTQYF. The CDR3 DNA sequence: TGTGCCAGCAGCCCCACCTCAGGGGGCTCGGATACGCAGTATTTT.